This TCR beta chain was documented in a study of T cells in women clearing cervical HPV infection. Whole-study context: Controls were women whose single incident HPV16 infection cleared within 12 months without precancer or cancer.

Prevalent HPV16 infections were excluded; only incident single HPV16 infections included. Whole-study results and caveats: Repertoire richness, not evenness, was significantly elevated in CIN3+ cases versus controls. Unknown T-cell numbers per sample may underlie the richness differences.

The protocol was immunoSEQ multiplex PCR, while the TCRdb copy is restricted to in-frame clones and leaves out a portion. This listing includes more than 30,000 clones. The CDR3 has 16 amino acids. J was trimmed by 2 bases and V by 3 bases; bases with no gene match: 9. The germline CDR1 and CDR2 sequences are LNHDA and SQIVND (reference sequence). About this clone: What it binds is unknown. The CDR3 end falls 3 residues outside the read, so it is completed with the germline J gene.

The sequence came from a woman between 18 and 69 years old with a cervical HPV16 infection that either progressed to CIN3+ or cleared (not recorded which). V usage is TRBV19 and J usage is TRBJ1-2, with 7 bases lining up with TRBD1. Sequenced input: blood buffy coat. The CDR3 region is CASSIRWRDSNYGYTF. The covered CDR3 bases are TGTGCCAGTAGTATCAGATGGCGGGACAGCAACTATGGC.